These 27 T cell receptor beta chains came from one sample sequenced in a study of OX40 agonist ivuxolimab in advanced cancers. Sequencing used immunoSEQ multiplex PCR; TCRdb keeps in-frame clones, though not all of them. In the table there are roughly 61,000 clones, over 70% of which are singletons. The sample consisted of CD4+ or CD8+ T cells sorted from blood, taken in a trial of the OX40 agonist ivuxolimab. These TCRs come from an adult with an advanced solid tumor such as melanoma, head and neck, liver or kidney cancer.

CDR3 region: CASSLQTGEETQYF. The DNA of the CDR3 is TGTGCCAGCTCACTACAGACAGGGGAAGAGACCCAGTACTTC. This chain links TRBV18 with TRBJ2-5, with 8 bases fitting TRBD1. Germline V lookup: CDR1 KGHSH, CDR2 LQKENI. With V trimmed by 4 bases and J by 3 bases, 4 bases remained unmatched. The CDR3 totals 14 residues.

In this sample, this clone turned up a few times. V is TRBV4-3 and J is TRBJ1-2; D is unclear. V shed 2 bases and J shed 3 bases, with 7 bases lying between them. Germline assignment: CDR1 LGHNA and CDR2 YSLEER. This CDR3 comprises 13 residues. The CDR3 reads CASSQSAYYGYTF. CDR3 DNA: TGCGCCAGCAGCCAATCGGCGTACTATGGCTACACCTTC.

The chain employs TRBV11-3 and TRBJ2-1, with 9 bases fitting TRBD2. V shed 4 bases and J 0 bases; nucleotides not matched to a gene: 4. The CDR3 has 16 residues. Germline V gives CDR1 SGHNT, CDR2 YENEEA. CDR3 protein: CASSWGSGSSYNEQFF. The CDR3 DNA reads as TGTGCCAGCAGCTGGGGTAGCGGGAGCTCCTACAATGAGCAGTTCTTC.

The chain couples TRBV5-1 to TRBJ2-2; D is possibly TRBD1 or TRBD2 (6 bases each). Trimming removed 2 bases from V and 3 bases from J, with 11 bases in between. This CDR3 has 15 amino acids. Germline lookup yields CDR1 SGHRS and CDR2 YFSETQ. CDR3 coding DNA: TGCGCCAGCAGCTTCGGGGGCTTGGACACCGGGGAGCTGTTTTTT. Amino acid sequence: CASSFGGLDTGELFF.

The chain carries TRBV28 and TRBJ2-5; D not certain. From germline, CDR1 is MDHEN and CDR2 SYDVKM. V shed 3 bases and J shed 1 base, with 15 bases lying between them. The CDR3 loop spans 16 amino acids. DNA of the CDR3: TGTGCCAGCAGTTTTGGTCGAGGAACAGCCCAAGAGACCCAGTACTTC. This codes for CASSFGRGTAQETQYF.

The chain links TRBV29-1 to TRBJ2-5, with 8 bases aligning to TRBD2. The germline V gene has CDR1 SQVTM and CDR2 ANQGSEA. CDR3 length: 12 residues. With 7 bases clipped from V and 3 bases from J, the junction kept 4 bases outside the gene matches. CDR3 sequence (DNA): TGCAGCGGCGCGGGGGGAAAAGAGACCCAGTACTTC. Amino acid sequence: CSGAGGKETQYF.

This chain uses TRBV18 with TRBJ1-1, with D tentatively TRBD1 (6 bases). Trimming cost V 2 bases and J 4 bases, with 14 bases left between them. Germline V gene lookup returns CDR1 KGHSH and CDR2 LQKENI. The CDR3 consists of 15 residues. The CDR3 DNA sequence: TGTGCCAGCTCACCAAAGAGAGGGGGAGGCACTGAAGCTTTCTTT. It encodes CASSPKRGGGTEAFF. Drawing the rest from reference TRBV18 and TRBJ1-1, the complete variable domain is NAGVMQNPRHLVRRRGQEARLRCSPMKGHSHVYWYRQLPEEGLKFMVYLQKENIIDESGMPKERFSAEFPKEGPSILRIQQVVRGDSAAYFCASSPKRGGGTEAFFGQGTRLTVV.

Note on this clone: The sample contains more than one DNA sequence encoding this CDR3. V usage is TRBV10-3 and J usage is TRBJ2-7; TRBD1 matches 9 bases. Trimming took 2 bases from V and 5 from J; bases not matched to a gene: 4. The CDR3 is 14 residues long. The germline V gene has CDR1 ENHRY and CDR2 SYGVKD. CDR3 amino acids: CAISERGQGDEQYF. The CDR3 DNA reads TGTGCCATCAGTGAGCGGGGACAGGGAGACGAGCAGTACTTC.

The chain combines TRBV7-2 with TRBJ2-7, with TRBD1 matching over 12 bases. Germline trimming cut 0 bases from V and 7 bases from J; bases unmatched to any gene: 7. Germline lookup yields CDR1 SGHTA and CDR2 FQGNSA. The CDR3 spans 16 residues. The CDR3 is CASSLAGGQGAREQYF. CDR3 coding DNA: TGTGCCAGCAGCTTAGCGGGGGGACAGGGGGCGCGAGAGCAGTACTTC.

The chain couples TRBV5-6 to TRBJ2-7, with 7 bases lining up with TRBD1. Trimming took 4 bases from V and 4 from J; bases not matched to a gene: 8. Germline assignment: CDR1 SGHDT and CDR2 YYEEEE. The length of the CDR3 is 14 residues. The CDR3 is CASSRNRGGYEQYF. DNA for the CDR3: TGTGCCAGCAGCCGGAACAGGGGCGGATACGAGCAGTACTTC. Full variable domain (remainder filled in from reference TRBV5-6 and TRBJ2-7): DAGVTQSPTHLIKTRGQQVTLRCSPKSGHDTVSWYQQALGQGPQFIFQYYEEEERQRGNFPDRFSGHQFPNYSSELNVNALLLGDSALYLCASSRNRGGYEQYFGPGTRLTVT.

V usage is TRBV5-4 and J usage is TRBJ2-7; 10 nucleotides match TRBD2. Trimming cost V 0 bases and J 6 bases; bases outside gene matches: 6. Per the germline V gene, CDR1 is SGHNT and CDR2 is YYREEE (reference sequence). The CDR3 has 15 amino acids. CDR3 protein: CASSLEFGLAAEQYF. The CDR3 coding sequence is TGTGCCAGCAGCTTGGAGTTCGGACTAGCGGCCGAGCAGTACTTC.

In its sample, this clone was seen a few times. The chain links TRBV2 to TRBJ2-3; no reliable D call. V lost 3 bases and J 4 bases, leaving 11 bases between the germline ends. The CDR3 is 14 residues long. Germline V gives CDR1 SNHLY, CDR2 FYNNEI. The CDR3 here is CASSDYVIADTQYF. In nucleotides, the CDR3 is TGTGCCAGCAGTGATTATGTAATAGCAGATACGCAGTATTTT. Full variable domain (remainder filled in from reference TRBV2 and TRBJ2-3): EPEVTQTPSHQVTQMGQEVILRCVPISNHLYFYWYRQILGQKVEFLVSFYNNEISEKSEIFDDQFSVERPDGSNFTLKIRSTKLEDSAMYFCASSDYVIADTQYFGPGTRLTVL.

Written as DNA, the CDR3 is TGTGCCAGCAGTATCCGGGACAGGGACGAGCAGTACTTC. Translating it yields CASSIRDRDEQYF. This chain uses TRBV6-6 with TRBJ2-7; 9 bases line up with TRBD1. Germline loops: CDR1 MNHNY, CDR2 SVGAGI (reference sequence). With 5 bases clipped from V and 5 bases from J, the junction kept 4 bases outside the gene matches. The CDR3 is made up of 13 amino acids.

CDR3 amino acids: CASSLGWGSEKLFF. CDR3 DNA: TGTGCCAGCAGCTTAGGCTGGGGGAGTGAAAAACTGTTTTTT. The genes are TRBV11-2 and TRBJ1-4; D may be TRBD1 (5 bases). V lost 1 base, J lost 7 bases, and 10 bases lay in between. The CDR3 contains 14 residues. From germline, CDR1 is SGHAT and CDR2 FQNNGV.

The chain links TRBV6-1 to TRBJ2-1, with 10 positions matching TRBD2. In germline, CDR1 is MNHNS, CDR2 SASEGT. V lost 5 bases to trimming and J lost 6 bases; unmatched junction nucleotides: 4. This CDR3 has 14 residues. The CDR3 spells CASSSGTSVNEQFF. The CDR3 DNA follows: TGTGCCAGCAGTTCCGGGACTAGCGTCAATGAGCAGTTCTTC.

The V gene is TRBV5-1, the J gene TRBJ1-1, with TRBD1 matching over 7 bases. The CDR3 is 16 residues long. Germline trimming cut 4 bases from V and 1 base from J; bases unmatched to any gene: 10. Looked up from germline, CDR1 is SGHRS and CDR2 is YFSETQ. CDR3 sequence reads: CASSPTLQGTNTEAFF. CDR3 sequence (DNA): TGCGCCAGCAGCCCAACCCTACAGGGGACGAACACTGAAGCTTTCTTT.

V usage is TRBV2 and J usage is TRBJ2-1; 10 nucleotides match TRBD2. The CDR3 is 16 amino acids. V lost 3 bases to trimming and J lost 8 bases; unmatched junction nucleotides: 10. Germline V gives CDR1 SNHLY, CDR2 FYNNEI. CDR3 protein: CASSESRLAGAYEQFF. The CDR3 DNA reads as TGTGCCAGCAGTGAGAGTAGGCTAGCGGGAGCCTATGAGCAGTTCTTC.

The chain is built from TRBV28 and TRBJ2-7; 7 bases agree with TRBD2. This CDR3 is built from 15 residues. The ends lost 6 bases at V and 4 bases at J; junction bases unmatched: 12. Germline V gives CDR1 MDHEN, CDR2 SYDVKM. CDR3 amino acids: CASRPAGEVKYEQYF. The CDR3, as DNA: TGTGCCAGCAGACCCGCGGGGGAGGTGAAGTACGAGCAGTACTTC.

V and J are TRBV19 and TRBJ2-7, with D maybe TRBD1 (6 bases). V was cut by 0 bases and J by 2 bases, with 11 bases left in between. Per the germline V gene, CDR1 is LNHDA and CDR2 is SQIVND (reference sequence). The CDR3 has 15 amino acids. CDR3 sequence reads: CASSIDGQRTYEQYF. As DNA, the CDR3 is TGTGCCAGTAGTATAGACGGACAGAGGACCTACGAGCAGTACTTC.

The CDR3 DNA reads TGTGCCAGTAGTATACAACGGAACACTGAAGCTTTCTTT. Its protein is CASSIQRNTEAFF. J is TRBJ1-1 and V is TRBV19; D remains unclear. Trimming pared 2 bases from V and 1 base from J, leaving 5 bases between. The CDR3 extends over 13 amino acids. Looked up from germline, CDR1 is LNHDA and CDR2 is SQIVND (reference sequence).

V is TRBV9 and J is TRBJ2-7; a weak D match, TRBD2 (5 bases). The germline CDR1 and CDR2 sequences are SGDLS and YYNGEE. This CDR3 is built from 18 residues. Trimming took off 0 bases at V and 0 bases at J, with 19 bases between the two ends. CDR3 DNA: TGTGCCAGCAGCGTAGAGTTTCTTGCGGGTCTGAGCTCCTACGAGCAGTACTTC. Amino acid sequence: CASSVEFLAGLSSYEQYF.

The CDR3 DNA reads as TGTGCCAGCAGTTTGACAGGTTCCAATCAGCCCCAGCATTTT. Its translation is CASSLTGSNQPQHF. The V call is TRBV28, the J call TRBJ1-5; a weak D match, TRBD1 (6 bases). Germline-derived CDR1 and CDR2 are MDHEN and SYDVKM. V gave up 3 bases and J gave up 3 bases, with 9 bases separating them. The CDR3 has 14 residues.

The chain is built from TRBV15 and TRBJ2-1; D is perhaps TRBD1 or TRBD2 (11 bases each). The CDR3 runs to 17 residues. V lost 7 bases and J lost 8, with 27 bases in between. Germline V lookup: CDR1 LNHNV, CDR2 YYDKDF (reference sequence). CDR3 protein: CATNNGQGASGRHEQFF. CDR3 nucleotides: TGTGCCACCAACAATGGACAGGGGGCTAGCGGGAGGCATGAGCAGTTCTTC.

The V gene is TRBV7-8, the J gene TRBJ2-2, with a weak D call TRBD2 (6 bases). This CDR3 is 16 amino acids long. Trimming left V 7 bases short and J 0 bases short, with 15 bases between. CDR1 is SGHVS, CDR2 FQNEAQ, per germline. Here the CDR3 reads CASNSVLATNTGELFF. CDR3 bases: TGTGCCAGCAACTCGGTGCTAGCGACGAACACCGGGGAGCTGTTTTTT.

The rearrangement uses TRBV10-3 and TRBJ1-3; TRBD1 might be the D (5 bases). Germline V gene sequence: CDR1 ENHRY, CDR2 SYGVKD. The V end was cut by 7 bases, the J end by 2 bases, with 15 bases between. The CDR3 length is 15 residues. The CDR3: CAITRQPSPGNTIYF. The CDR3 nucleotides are TGTGCCATCACCAGACAGCCGAGCCCTGGAAACACCATATATTTT.

CDR3 sequence reads: CASSLRVGVEVYGYTF. The CDR3 nucleotides read TGTGCCAGCAGTTTAAGGGTTGGGGTCGAAGTATATGGCTACACCTTC. The chain has TRBV27 and TRBJ1-2; D remains unclear. Germline V gene lookup returns CDR1 MNHEY and CDR2 SMNVEV (reference sequence). The germline V and J ends were trimmed by 2 bases and 5 bases, with 18 bases remaining between them. The CDR3 runs 16 residues.

CDR3: CASSLAKGGGNEQFF. CDR3 DNA: TGTGCCAGCAGCTTGGCAAAGGGGGGAGGCAATGAGCAGTTCTTC. The J gene is TRBJ2-1, the V gene TRBV5-4; D may be TRBD1 or TRBD2 (6 bases each). Germline V gives CDR1 SGHNT, CDR2 YYREEE (reference sequence). The CDR3 has 15 amino acids. Trimming cost V 0 bases and J 6 bases, with 13 bases left between them.